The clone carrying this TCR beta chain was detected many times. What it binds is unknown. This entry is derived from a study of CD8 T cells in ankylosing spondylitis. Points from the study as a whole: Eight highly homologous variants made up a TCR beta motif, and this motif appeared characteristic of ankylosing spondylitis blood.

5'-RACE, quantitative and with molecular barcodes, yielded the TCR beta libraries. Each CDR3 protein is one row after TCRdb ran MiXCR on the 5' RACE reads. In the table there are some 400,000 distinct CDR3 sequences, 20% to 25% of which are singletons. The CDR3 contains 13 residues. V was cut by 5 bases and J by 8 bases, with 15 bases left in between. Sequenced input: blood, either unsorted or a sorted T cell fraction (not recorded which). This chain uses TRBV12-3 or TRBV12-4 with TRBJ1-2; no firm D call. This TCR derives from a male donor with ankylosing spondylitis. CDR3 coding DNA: TGTGCCAGCAGTCCTGGGAGTGGGTGGGGCTACACCTTC. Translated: CASSPGSGWGYTF.